These T cell receptor beta chains were read from a single sample in a study of vaccination effects on CD4 cells after COVID-19. These receptors' antigens are unknown. Libraries were prepared by immunoSEQ multiplex PCR; TCRdb keeps only in-frame clonotypes and omits some of them. The table records some 24,000 clones, approximately 76% of them present only once. This sample comprised CD4+ T cells from PBMCs cultured with SARS-CoV-2 spike peptides, obtained before COVID-19 vaccination. The receptors were gathered from a human donor who had a prior SARS-CoV-2 infection. Both conserved end residues are part of each CDR3. The D gene is left open where the match is weak. Rows give clone size only sometimes, using once, few, many, or a class for an expanded clone.

len	v_gene	abundance	d_gene	j_gene	CDR3nt	CDR3aa
13	TRBV27	few	.	TRBJ1-2	TGTGCCAGCAGTTATACGGGGAGCGGTGGCTACACCTTC	CASSYTGSGGYTF
11	TRBV5-6	.	.	TRBJ2-7	TGTGCCAGCAGCTTAACCTACGAGCAGTACTTC	CASSLTYEQYF
14	TRBV3-1/TRBV3-2	few	.	TRBJ2-2	TGTGCCAGCAGCCAGCCATCTAGGTTCGGGGAGCTGTTTTTT	CASSQPSRFGELFF
16	TRBV11-2	.	TRBD1	TRBJ2-1	TGTGCCAGCAGCTTAGCTGGGACAGTCTCCTACAATGAGCAGTTCTTC	CASSLAGTVSYNEQFF
17	TRBV12-5	.	TRBD1	TRBJ2-5	TGTGCTAGTGGTCCCACTTACAGGGGGCGTTATCAAGAGACCCAGTACTTC	CASGPTYRGRYQETQYF
13	TRBV9	.	.	TRBJ1-2	TGTGCCAGCAGCCCTGGACTGAGATATGGCTACACCTTC	CASSPGLRYGYTF
13	TRBV5-1	once	.	TRBJ1-1	TGCGCCAGCAGCCGCTCAAAGAACACTGAAGCTTTCTTT	CASSRSKNTEAFF
13	TRBV7-8	.	.	TRBJ2-1	TGTGCCAGCAGCTCTCGCATGAGTCGTGAGCAGTTCTTC	CASSSRMSREQFF
14	TRBV7-3	.	.	TRBJ1-1	TGTGCCAGCAGCTTGGGGGTGGGCAACACTGAAGCTTTCTTT	CASSLGVGNTEAFF
15	TRBV29-1	once	.	TRBJ2-1	TGCAGCGTTGAAGATCGTTTGAGAATCTACAATGAGCAGTTCTTC	CSVEDRLRIYNEQFF
13	TRBV4-1	.	.	TRBJ1-4	TGCGCCAGCAGCCAAGACTGGGAAGGGAAACTGTTTTTT	CASSQDWEGKLFF
17	TRBV4-1	.	.	TRBJ1-4	TGCGCCAGCAGCCAAGAGGTTCAGGGAGCAACTAATGAAAAACTGTTTTTT	CASSQEVQGATNEKLFF
14	TRBV5-6	few	.	TRBJ1-1	TGTGCCAGCAGCTTGGACAGGGCAGGGACTGAAGCTTTCTTT	CASSLDRAGTEAFF
15	TRBV6-5	.	.	TRBJ2-1	TGTGCCAGCAGTTACGATGTTAGCTCCTACAATGAGCAGTTCTTC	CASSYDVSSYNEQFF
13	TRBV12-5	.	.	TRBJ1-1	TGTGCTAGTGGTTTCCGGGTGAACACTGAAGCTTTCTTT	CASGFRVNTEAFF
14	TRBV30	.	.	TRBJ1-5	TGTGCCTGGACTTCCACCGACAGGACTCAGCCCCAGCATTTT	CAWTSTDRTQPQHF
17	TRBV13	.	.	TRBJ1-2	TGTGCCAGCAGCTTAGTCTGGTCGCGGAGGTTTGTCTATGGCTACACCTTC	CASSLVWSRRFVYGYTF
13	TRBV7-6	.	TRBD1	TRBJ2-2	TGTGCCAGCAGCTCCCAGGGGGCCGGGGAGCTGTTTTTT	CASSSQGAGELFF
16	TRBV3-1/TRBV3-2	.	TRBD1	TRBJ1-2	TGTGCCAGCAGCCAATATACGGGGACAGAGAACTATGGCTACACCTTC	CASSQYTGTENYGYTF
12	TRBV12-3/TRBV12-4	once	.	TRBJ2-3	TGTGCCAGCAGCCTAGGGGCAGATACGCAGTATTTT	CASSLGADTQYF
15	TRBV6-1	.	.	TRBJ1-6	TGTGCCAGCAGTGAAGCGGTCAGCTATAATTCACCCCTCCACTTT	CASSEAVSYNSPLHF
15	TRBV5-6	.	.	TRBJ1-6	TGTGCCAGCAGGTCGGACGGCCGGCCGGGGTCACCCCTCCACTTT	CASRSDGRPGSPLHF
13	TRBV6-1	few	.	TRBJ1-2	TGTGCCAGCAGTGAATCGACAGTCTATGGCTACACCTTC	CASSESTVYGYTF